This note documents a single T cell receptor (beta chain) sequence. Its antigen is not yet known. No clone much larger than this one lies a single base away; base qualities are absent. The data were obtained in a study of cytomegalovirus exposure and HLA in healthy donors (dated by TCRdb to the late 2010s). About the full investigation: An earlier analysis of fewer than 750 of the donors reported about 300 Gb of sequence data and 117 million unique TCR beta sequences obtained from about 170 million T cells. Donor age, sex, ethnicity and CMV serostatus were compiled alongside the repertoire data. An early release that covered some 630 HLA-typed donors contained approximately 300 gigabases of sequencing data and tens of millions of unique TCR sequences. All discovery cohort repertoires had been generated on a single sequencing platform. The genetic ancestry cluster associated with self-reported Caucasian donors included around 76% of the roughly 400 genotyped donors. Along with the approximately 650-subject first cohort, a separate validation cohort of 120 different subjects was used. Several DR-DQ haplotypes were handled as single units for association and clustering, since linkage in the cohort was strong. Typing coverage differed by locus: A, B, C, DRB1 and DQB1 were typed in about 629-630 donors, DQA1 in about 560, DPA1 in 600 to 610, and DPB1 in just under 480. The T cell repertoires of several hundred subjects were profiled by immunosequencing and related to cytomegalovirus serostatus. To decide whether each TCR beta V gene segment behaved as functional or pseudogenic, an earlier analysis of approximately 620 of the donors relied on high-throughput TCR beta sequencing. Among several hundred genotyped donors of the cohort, an average of around 250,000 unique TCR beta nucleotide sequences was sequenced per donor, of which approximately 19% were non-productive. The aim of the study was to test whether cataloging public T cell receptors could identify signatures of past pathogen exposure. A later genetic analysis took genome-wide SNP genotypes for about 65% of the roughly 670 donors and used that subset as a discovery cohort. The later analysis used no new phenotypic data to find candidate immune exposures, relying instead on TCR beta sequences and their occurrence across donors. In a later analysis, previously published TCR beta repertoires from 550 to 750 donors were re-analyzed and high-resolution HLA genotyping was added so that TCR occurrence patterns could be studied. To predict cytomegalovirus infection status, the study brought together high-throughput TCR immunosequencing, statistical association of individual TCRs with disease status, and machine learning. HLA typing included class I and class II loci at four-digit resolution.

Broad study findings and their caveats: At a false discovery rate of 0.05, a later analysis linked some 17,000 TCR beta sequences to specific HLA alleles. The study listed approximately 150 TCR beta chains as associated with cytomegalovirus. While some public TCRs were present in many individuals, most TCR sequences turned up only very rarely across donors. In both the original and validation cohorts, the classifier was reported to diagnose cytomegalovirus status with high specificity and sensitivity. Correlated functional status among segregating V segments might be attributable to linkage disequilibrium, but an unknown experimental factor could not be ruled out. For the cohort, immune exposure information was limited to CMV serostatus. It was suggested by the authors that the approach could potentially be generalized to other disease states and immunological phenotypes. Because counts were too low, roughly 18 rarely observed V segments, including chromosome 9 orphons, were left out of the earlier analysis of 587 of the donors. An association between a missense DCLRE1C variant and V-gene and J-gene trimming of TCR beta chains was found in a later genetic analysis and replicated in an independent cohort. Because the 87-base-pair reads could not distinguish some IMGT-functional V segments, including TRBV6-2 and TRBV6-3, those segments were excluded. A further reported finding was that TCR beta sequences accurately predicted the HLA-A and HLA-B alleles for most subjects in the first cohort. A few of the identified cytomegalovirus-associated TCR beta chains were confirmed in vitro to be specific for cytomegalovirus antigens. A group of highly shared sequence variants was considered likely to be a technical artifact of the sequencing pipeline. In an earlier analysis of a few hundred of the donors, most TCR beta V segments were observed in productive rearrangements about 87% or about 30% of the time, broadly matching IMGT annotations. Because some donors lacked HLA typing at each locus, the association tests relied only on the typed subset. Roughly uniform sequencing depth across donors was assumed in presence/absence analyses, although this assumption may not hold. Compared with equally common non-associated chains, HLA-associated TCR beta chains in a later analysis were more clonally expanded and had lower generation probabilities. Assigning TCR associations to individual alleles was difficult when HLA alleles, especially DR and DQ, strongly co-occurred. A later genetic analysis reported fewer N-insertions in productive TCRs among donors in an Asian-associated ancestry cluster than the roughly 720-donor mean. Only TCR beta chains were sequenced in this cohort, and the absence of alpha or paired-chain data limited detectable features. In a later analysis, the rate of TCR association differed among HLA loci, with DRB1 alleles having the most associated TCRs and HLA-C alleles having the fewest. According to a later analysis, parvovirus B19, influenza, CMV and Epstein-Barr virus appeared linked to several top co-occurrence clusters. According to a later analysis, most CMV-associated TCR beta chains appeared to be HLA-restricted, and the HLA associations seemed to be driven largely by CMV exposure.

The cysteine opens and the phenylalanine closes a CDR3 of 13 amino acids. Kept here is only the CDR3 DNA, which spans 39 bases and is read in frame from base 1. In the germline V gene (reference sequence), CDR1 corresponds to LNHDA and CDR2 to SQIVND. V is shortened by 7 bases, J by 8 bases, and the region joining them spans 17 bases. The cohort comprised some 730 healthy bone marrow donors. All cohort members were sampled while nominally healthy, although unrecorded immune exposures were likely present. The donor was CMV seropositive and was included in the group of about 290 seropositive cohort members. Every donor gave a peripheral blood sample, and the peripheral blood mononuclear cells from that sample were used for TCR beta sequencing. The Qiagen DNeasy Blood Extraction Kit was used to extract genomic DNA from the blood cell samples. Library preparation employed the immunoSEQ multiplex PCR assay. For the multiplex PCR, a mixture combining 60 forward primers for TCR Vbeta segments and 13 reverse primers for TCR Jbeta segments was used. The CDR3 region of rearranged TCR beta genes was amplified from genomic DNA with a multiplex PCR assay. Amplified TCR beta libraries were sequenced as 87-base-pair reads on the Illumina HiSeq System. Turning to the authors' computational methods: Across the 500 to 850 repertoires, a later analysis counted 80 million or so unique TCR beta chains, 9 million to 14 million of which were shared by at least two donors. To remove PCR and sequencing errors, raw reads were error-corrected and collapsed into unique sequences using a nearest-neighbor algorithm that merged closely related sequences. Alignment of CDR3 sequences to IMGT reference sequences was used to assign V, D and J gene segments. For a sequence to be retained, a match of at least six nucleotides to both a V gene segment and a J gene segment was required. Rearrangements were classified as productive when the CDR3 lacked stop codons and remained in frame with V and J, and all other rearrangements were classified as non-productive. Following IMGT convention, CDR3 was defined as the stretch from the second conserved V-encoded cysteine to the conserved J-encoded phenylalanine. In an earlier analysis of around 570 of the donors, sequences lacking an unambiguous match to a single V gene segment were excluded. In an earlier analysis of more than 500 of the donors, a V segment was called functional when productive rearrangements were above 56.7%, and segregating when the standard deviation between donors exceeded 5%. To diagnose cytomegalovirus status from the catalog of TCR beta chain sequences, a statistical classification framework was built. A later analysis assigned V and J genes by comparing TCR nucleotide sequences with IMGT/GENE-DB human TR gene sequences. The TCRdist pipeline was used in a later analysis to assign CDR3 sequences and most-parsimonious VDJ recombination scenarios. In a later analysis, every TCR beta chain was defined by the combination of its CDR3 amino acid sequence and its V-gene family, and reads without a unique V-gene family were dropped. A later analysis removed 592 highly shared, low-generation-probability nucleotide sequences to deal with suspected cross-contamination and a sequencing artifact. For each public chain, a later analysis derived a clonal expansion index from normalized ranks of inferred template counts within each repertoire. In a later analysis, generation probabilities were computed with a VDJ recombination model fitted to out-of-frame rearrangements, and the resulting probabilities were checked against IGoR. In a later analysis, hypergeometric tests were used to score TCR-TCR, TCR-HLA and TCR-CMV co-occurrence, with a repertoire-size bias correction applied to TCR pairs. A later analysis estimated false discovery rates by permuting HLA or CMV assignments 20 times. In a later analysis, co-occurring TCRs were grouped with DBSCAN, and TCRdist sequence similarity was added when clustering was performed within HLA-allele-positive subsets. Repertoires with fewer than 30,000 or more than 120,000 public chains were left out of co-occurrence clustering, as were five repertoires with anomalous nucleotide sharing. The table comes from immuneACCESS by way of TCRdb, which keeps in-frame sequences with V and J called. Part of the clones is missing from these tables; in studies checked, under half for an unresolved V gene and the rest for unknown reasons. V, J and clone size reflect that table, while D and trimming were determined from the DNA. This sample gives some 120,000 clones in total; roughly 62% of them show up just once. Clones ranked in the top ten supply over 1.5% of the sample.

The sequence joins TRBV19 to TRBJ1-2; no D gene can be assigned with confidence. The sample consisted of PBMCs. The TCR was taken from a man aged 30 to 45 in good health and CMV-seropositive. In nucleotides, the sequence is TGTGCCAGTAATAATCTGGGCGTCCGAGGCTACACCTTC. Its protein reads: CASNNLGVRGYTF.